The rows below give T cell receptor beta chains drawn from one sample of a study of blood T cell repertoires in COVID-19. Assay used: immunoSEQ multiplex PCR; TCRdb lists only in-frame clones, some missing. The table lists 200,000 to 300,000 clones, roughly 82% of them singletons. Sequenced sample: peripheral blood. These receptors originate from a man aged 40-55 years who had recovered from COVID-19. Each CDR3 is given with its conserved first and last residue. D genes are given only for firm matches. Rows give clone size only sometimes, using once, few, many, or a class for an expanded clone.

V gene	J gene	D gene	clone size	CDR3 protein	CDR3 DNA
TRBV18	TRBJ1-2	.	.	CASSPTRGGAWGYGYTF	TGTGCCAGCTCACCCACCCGTGGGGGGGCATGGGGATATGGCTACACCTTC
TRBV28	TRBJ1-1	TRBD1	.	CASSRQGVMNTEAFF	TGTGCCAGCAGTCGACAGGGGGTGATGAACACTGAAGCTTTCTTT
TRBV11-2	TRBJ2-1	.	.	CASSLVSGVNEQFF	TGTGCCAGCAGCTTAGTATCCGGGGTCAATGAGCAGTTCTTC
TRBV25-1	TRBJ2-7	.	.	CASRQGLLEQYF	TGTGCCAGCAGACAAGGACTTCTTGAGCAGTACTTC
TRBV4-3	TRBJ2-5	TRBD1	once	CASSQDLRTGGQETQYF	TGCGCCAGCAGCCAAGATCTCAGGACAGGGGGCCAAGAGACCCAGTACTTC
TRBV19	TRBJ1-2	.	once	CASSIAAGNYGYTF	TGTGCCAGTAGTATAGCTGCGGGGAACTATGGCTACACCTTC
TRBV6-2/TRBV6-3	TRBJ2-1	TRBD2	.	CASNPRSRVPGLEGGNEQFF	TGTGCCAGCAACCCGCGATCGAGGGTACCGGGACTAGAGGGGGGCAATGAGCAGTTCTTC
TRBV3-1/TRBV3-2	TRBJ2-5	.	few	CASSHLGGEETQYF	TGTGCCAGCAGCCATTTAGGAGGGGAAGAGACCCAGTACTTC
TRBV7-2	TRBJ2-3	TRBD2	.	CASRTGLAADTQYF	TGTGCCAGCAGGACGGGACTAGCTGCAGATACGCAGTATTTT
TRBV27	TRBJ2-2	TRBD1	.	CASTSPQGRNTGELFF	TGTGCCAGCACTTCCCCACAGGGGCGAAACACCGGGGAGCTGTTTTTT
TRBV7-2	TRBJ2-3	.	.	CASSFPPGGQGDTQYF	TGTGCCAGCAGCTTTCCTCCGGGGGGCCAAGGAGATACGCAGTATTTT
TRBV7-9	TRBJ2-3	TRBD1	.	CASSRTGQSTDTQYF	TGTGCCAGCAGCCGGACAGGACAAAGCACAGATACGCAGTATTTT
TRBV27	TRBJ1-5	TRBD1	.	CASSVTGGMQPQHF	TGTGCCAGCAGTGTAACAGGGGGCATGCAGCCCCAGCATTTT
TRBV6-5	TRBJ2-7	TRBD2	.	CASSRELAGYYEQYF	TGTGCCAGCAGTCGGGAATTAGCGGGGTACTACGAGCAGTACTTC
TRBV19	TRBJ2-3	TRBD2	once	CASRSIAGGGGDTQYF	TGTGCCAGTAGGTCAATAGCGGGAGGCGGAGGAGATACGCAGTATTTT
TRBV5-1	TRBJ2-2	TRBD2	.	CASSWQAGGSTGELFF	TGCGCCAGCAGCTGGCAAGCGGGAGGGAGCACCGGGGAGCTGTTTTTT
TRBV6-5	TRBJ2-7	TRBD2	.	CASGRGQADEQYF	TGTGCCAGCGGGAGGGGTCAGGCAGACGAGCAGTACTTC
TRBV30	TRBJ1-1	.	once	CAVAILRRTEAFF	TGTGCCGTAGCAATACTTAGGCGGACTGAAGCTTTCTTT
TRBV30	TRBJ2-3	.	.	CAWSETVTDTQYF	TGTGCCTGGAGTGAGACAGTCACAGATACGCAGTATTTT
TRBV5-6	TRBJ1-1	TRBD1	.	CASSLEGAGTTEAFF	TGTGCCAGCAGCTTGGAGGGGGCTGGAACCACTGAAGCTTTCTTT
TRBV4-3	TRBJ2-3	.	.	CASSPYGGTPSDTQYF	TGCGCCAGCAGCCCCTATGGGGGCACACCCTCAGATACGCAGTATTTT
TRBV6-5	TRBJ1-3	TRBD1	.	CASRPGTVGNTIYF	TGTGCCAGCAGGCCCGGGACAGTGGGAAACACCATATATTTT
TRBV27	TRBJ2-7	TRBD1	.	CASSLDGTAYEQYF	TGTGCCAGCAGTCTTGACGGGACAGCCTACGAGCAGTACTTC
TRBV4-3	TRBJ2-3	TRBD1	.	CASSDRGPTDTQYF	TGCGCCAGCAGCGACAGGGGACCCACAGATACGCAGTATTTT
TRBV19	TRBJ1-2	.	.	CASSVAPPGYYGYTF	TGTGCCAGTAGTGTTGCCCCGCCGGGATACTATGGCTACACCTTC
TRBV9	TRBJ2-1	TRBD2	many	CASSVGRKVAGGSYNEQFF	TGTGCCAGCAGCGTAGGAAGGAAGGTAGCGGGGGGCAGCTACAATGAGCAGTTCTTC